This T cell receptor (beta chain) was recovered during a study of blood T cells in healthy people across ages. Overall study results and limits: Higher diversity, along with more naive CD4+ cells, distinguished long-lived donors from aged donors.

Of note for this clonotype: The antigen remains undetermined.

Trimming pared 1 base from V and 4 bases from J, leaving 10 bases between. Per germline, CDR1 SGHVS and CDR2 FQNEAQ. This CDR3 contains 14 residues. A second PCR, run for about 7 to 11 cycles, used a sample-barcoded 5' primer plus a J-beta primer mix. From each sample, at least 2.5 million paired-end reads containing CDR3 were obtained. TCRdb reprocessed the 5' RACE reads via MiXCR and lists one record per CDR3 protein. The sample yields roughly 720,000 distinct CDR3 sequences, about 53% seen once. The gene calls are TRBV7-8 and TRBJ2-5; D remains unclear. The material sequenced was blood. The source of this sequence is an elderly man in good health. This CDR3 is CASSLVRLRETQYF. Here the CDR3 DNA reads TGTGCCAGCAGCTTAGTGAGACTGAGAGAGACCCAGTACTTC.